A single sample gave rise to the 6 T cell receptor beta chains below, sequenced in a study of T-cell reconstitution after alpha-beta-depleted transplantation in children. Using unique molecular identifiers, the investigators prepared the TCRbeta library. Each CDR3 protein gets one entry after TCRdb re-called the PCR reads with MiXCR. The data show about 690,000 distinct CDR3 sequences, about 15% seen once. The sequences come from PBMCs from the stem cell graft donor, collected from the stem cell graft. These receptor sequences come from a human donor who donated a stem cell graft to a child with acute myeloid leukemia.

This clonotype turned up a few times. The rearrangement joins TRBV20-1 to TRBJ2-1; 10 nucleotides agree with TRBD2. CDR3 length: 16 amino acids. The trim removed 5 bases at V and 4 bases at J, leaving 11 bases unmatched. From germline, CDR1 is DFQATT and CDR2 SNEGSKA (reference sequence). The CDR3: CSAPTSGAISYNEQFF. CDR3 nucleotide sequence: TGCAGTGCTCCAACTAGCGGGGCGATCTCTTACAATGAGCAGTTCTTC.

Many counts were recorded for this clonotype. This chain uses TRBV12-3 or TRBV12-4 with TRBJ1-1; weak D call: TRBD1 (5 bases). The CDR3 consists of 15 residues. Trimming cost V 6 bases and J 1 base, with 15 bases left between them. The CDR3 sequence is CASRRGLTQNTEAFF. The DNA of the CDR3 is TGTGCCAGCAGGAGGGGTCTGACCCAGAACACTGAAGCTTTCTTT.

This chain uses TRBV12-3 or TRBV12-4 with TRBJ1-2, with D perhaps TRBD1 (5 bases). Trimming shortened V by 6 bases and J by 4 bases, and 12 bases separated the two germline ends. This CDR3 is 13 amino acids long. This CDR3 is CASRPGWSYGYTF. In DNA, the CDR3 is TGTGCCAGCAGGCCAGGGTGGAGCTATGGCTACACCTTC.

The CDR3 DNA is TGTGCCAGCAGCTTGAGGGCTAAAGGCACAGATACGCAGTATTTT. Its translation: CASSLRAKGTDTQYF. This chain links TRBV5-4 with TRBJ2-3; D is unclear. Germline loops: CDR1 SGHNT, CDR2 YYREEE (reference sequence). CDR3 length equals 15 residues. The germline V and J ends were trimmed by 1 base and 1 base, with 10 bases remaining between them.

This clonotype was seen a few times. The gene calls are TRBV12-3 or TRBV12-4 and TRBJ2-3; D perhaps matches TRBD1 (5 bases). This CDR3 contains 15 residues. The V and J ends lost 1 base and 2 bases respectively, with 10 bases between them. The CDR3 nucleotides are TGTGCCAGCAGTTTAGGCAGGGCCAACACAGATACGCAGTATTTT. It encodes CASSLGRANTDTQYF.

This clonotype has a handful of counts. The CDR3 reads CSAPDPLAGGFQQYV. In nucleotides, the CDR3 is TGCAGTGCTCCGGACCCTCTAGCGGGGGGGTTCCAGCAGTACGTC. This chain connects TRBV20-1 to TRBJ2-7; 12 bases are shared with TRBD2. The V gene's germline CDR1 is DFQATT and CDR2 SNEGSKA (reference sequence). CDR3 length: 15 residues. J lost 8 bases, V lost 5 bases, and 13 bases had no gene match.